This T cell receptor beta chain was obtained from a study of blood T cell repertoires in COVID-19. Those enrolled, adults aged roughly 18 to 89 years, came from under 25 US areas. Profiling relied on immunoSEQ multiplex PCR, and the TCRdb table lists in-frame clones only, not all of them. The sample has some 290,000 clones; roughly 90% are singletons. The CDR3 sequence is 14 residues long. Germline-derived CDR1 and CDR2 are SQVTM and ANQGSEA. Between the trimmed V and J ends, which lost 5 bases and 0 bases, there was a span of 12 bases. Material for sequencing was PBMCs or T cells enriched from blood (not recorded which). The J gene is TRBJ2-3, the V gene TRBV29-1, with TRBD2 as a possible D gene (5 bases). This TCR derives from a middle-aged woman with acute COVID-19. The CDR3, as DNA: TGCAGCGTTATACGGGGTACAAGCACAGATACGCAGTATTTT. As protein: CSVIRGTSTDTQYF.